These 11 T cell receptor beta chains share one sample of origin, sequenced in a study of vaccination effects on CD4 cells after COVID-19. Antigen-specific CD4+ T cells were expanded (with viral peptide pools) by the ViraFEST assay ahead of sequencing. The culture ran for approximately 11 days before CD4+ T cells were isolated. As their vaccination, participants received two doses of either BNT162b2 or mRNA-1273. Some clones are missing from TCRdb's copy, which holds only in-frame ones; the method was immunoSEQ multiplex PCR. The repertoire holds some 40,000 clones, with approximately 84% as singletons. These TCRs are of unknown antigen specificity. This specimen was CD4+ T cells from PBMCs cultured with HCoV-NL63 spike peptides, taken after COVID-19 vaccination. Every receptor here comes from a human donor who received a COVID-19 vaccine. Some clones in this sample may be carry-over from other donors' samples.

This chain connects TRBV9 to TRBJ2-1; TRBD1 aligns across 11 bases. Germline lookup yields CDR1 SGDLS and CDR2 YYNGEE. The CDR3 extends over 15 amino acids. V dropped 1 base and J dropped 9; count of bases not matched to a gene: 6. CDR3 DNA: TGTGCCAGCAGCGTAAGGGACAGGGGGTTCGGTGAGCAGTTCTTC. This translates into CASSVRDRGFGEQFF.

The chain couples TRBV6-1 to TRBJ1-3; D is possibly TRBD1 (5 bases). Looked up from germline, CDR1 is MNHNS and CDR2 is SASEGT. CDR3 length equals 18 residues. The V gene lost 4 bases and the J gene lost 1 base, with 20 bases spanning the gap. CDR3 in amino acids: CASSAAMAGRLSGNTIYF. CDR3 bases: TGTGCCAGCAGTGCCGCAATGGCGGGACGCTTATCTGGAAACACCATATATTTT.

This clone appeared a few times. J is TRBJ1-3 and V is TRBV5-1, with 8 positions matching TRBD1. J gave up 8 bases and V 4 bases, and 8 bases lay outside the gene matches. Germline V lookup: CDR1 SGHRS, CDR2 YFSETQ. The CDR3 covers 14 residues. The CDR3 DNA follows: TGCGCCAGCAGCGCTCGACAGGGGAGGGACACCATATATTTT. Protein: CASSARQGRDTIYF. Drawing the rest from reference TRBV5-1 and TRBJ1-3, the complete variable domain is KAGVTQTPRYLIKTRGQQVTLSCSPISGHRSVSWYQQTPGQGLQFLFEYFSETQRNKGNFPGRFSGRQFSNSRSEMNVSTLELGDSALYLCASSARQGRDTIYFGEGSWLTVV.

V is TRBV19 and J is TRBJ2-2; 7 bases agree with TRBD2. J lost 0 bases, V lost 9 bases, and 10 bases had no gene match. This CDR3 region has 16 residues. The germline gives CDR1 LNHDA, CDR2 SQIVND (reference sequence). CDR3 DNA: TGTGCCAGCAAAAACGGGGGGATCGCGAACACCGGGGAGCTGTTTTTT. This translates into CASKNGGIANTGELFF.

The chain combines TRBV6-1 with TRBJ2-7; D gene uncertain. Per the germline V gene, CDR1 is MNHNS and CDR2 is SASEGT. The CDR3 length is 13 residues. Trimming pared 0 bases from V and 4 bases from J, leaving 7 bases between. CDR3 DNA sequence: TGTGCCAGCAGTGAAGCTAGGTATTACGAGCAGTACGTC. Its translation: CASSEARYYEQYV.

The V gene is TRBV6-5, the J gene TRBJ2-3; D tentatively fits TRBD1 or TRBD2 (5 bases each). The length of the CDR3 is 14 residues. Germline lookup yields CDR1 MNHEY and CDR2 SVGAGI. V gave up 5 bases and J gave up 8 bases, with 17 bases separating them. The chain's CDR3 is CASSRLTGPRTQYF. CDR3 DNA sequence: TGTGCCAGCAGTAGACTAACAGGACCCCGTACGCAGTATTTT.

DNA of the CDR3: TGTGCCAGCAGCAACCCCCCGGGACAGGTCTTTTTCTATGAGCAGTTCTTC. Translating gives CASSNPPGQVFFYEQFF. J is TRBJ2-1 and V is TRBV11-2, with 8 bases matching TRBD1. V lost 5 bases to trimming and J lost 8 bases; unmatched junction nucleotides: 17. The CDR3 runs to 17 residues. Germline-derived CDR1 and CDR2 are SGHAT and FQNNGV.

This clone was seen just once. The chain joins TRBV5-1 to TRBJ2-2; 12 nucleotides align to TRBD2. CDR1 and CDR2 from the germline V gene are SGHRS and YFSETQ. Trimming cost V 3 bases and J 4 bases; bases outside gene matches: 4. The CDR3 is made up of 16 amino acids. The chain's CDR3 is CASSSILAGGTGELFF. CDR3 DNA: TGCGCCAGCAGCTCGATACTAGCGGGGGGCACCGGGGAGCTGTTTTTT. Combining the CDR3 with reference TRBV5-1 and TRBJ2-2 gives the whole variable domain KAGVTQTPRYLIKTRGQQVTLSCSPISGHRSVSWYQQTPGQGLQFLFEYFSETQRNKGNFPGRFSGRQFSNSRSEMNVSTLELGDSALYLCASSSILAGGTGELFFGEGSRLTVL.

The genes are TRBV6-1 and TRBJ1-2; 8 nucleotides align to TRBD1. The CDR3 has 13 amino acids. The V gene's germline CDR1 is MNHNS and CDR2 SASEGT. J was trimmed by 8 bases and V by 1 base; bases with no gene match: 3. The DNA of the CDR3 is TGTGCCAGCAGTGAAGTAGGGACAGGAGGCTACACCTTC. As protein: CASSEVGTGGYTF.

This chain joins TRBV7-8 and TRBJ2-5; possibly TRBD1 for D (6 bases). V lost 7 bases to trimming and J lost 1 base, with 16 bases between them. CDR1 and CDR2 (germline): SGHVS, FQNEAQ. CDR3 size: 15 residues. CDR3 residues: CASTSVGTSQETQYF. For the CDR3, the DNA is TGTGCCAGCACCTCAGTAGGGACATCCCAAGAGACCCAGTACTTC.

A single count supports this clone. This chain connects TRBV18 to TRBJ2-1; D is uncertain. This CDR3 contains 14 residues. V dropped 1 base and J dropped 7 bases, with 11 bases sitting between them. From germline, CDR1 is KGHSH and CDR2 LQKENI. The DNA of the CDR3 is TGTGCCAGCTCACCACAAGGCCAAGGGAATGAGCAGTTCTTC. As protein: CASSPQGQGNEQFF.